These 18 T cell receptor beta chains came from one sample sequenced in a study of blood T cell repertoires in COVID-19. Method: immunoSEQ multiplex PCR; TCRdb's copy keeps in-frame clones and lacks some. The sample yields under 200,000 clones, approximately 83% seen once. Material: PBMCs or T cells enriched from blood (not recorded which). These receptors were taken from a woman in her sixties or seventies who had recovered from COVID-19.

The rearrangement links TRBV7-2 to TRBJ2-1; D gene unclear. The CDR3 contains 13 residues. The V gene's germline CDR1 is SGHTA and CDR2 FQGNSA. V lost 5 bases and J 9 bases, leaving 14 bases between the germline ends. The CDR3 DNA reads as TGTGCCAGCAGCCGTAATACGGGTGTTGAGCAGTTCTTC. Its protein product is CASSRNTGVEQFF.

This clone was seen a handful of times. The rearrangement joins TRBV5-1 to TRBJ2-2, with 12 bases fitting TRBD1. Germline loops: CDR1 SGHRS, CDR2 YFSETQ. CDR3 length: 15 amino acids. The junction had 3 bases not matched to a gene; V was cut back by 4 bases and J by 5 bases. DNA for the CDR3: TGCGCCAGCAGCCCGGGACAGGGGGCGACCGGGGAGCTGTTTTTT. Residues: CASSPGQGATGELFF.

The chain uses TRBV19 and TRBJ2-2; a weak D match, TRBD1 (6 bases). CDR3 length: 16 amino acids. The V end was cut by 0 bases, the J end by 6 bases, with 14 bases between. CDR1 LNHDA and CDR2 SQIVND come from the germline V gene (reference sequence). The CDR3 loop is CASSIDETGVPGELFF. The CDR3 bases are TGTGCCAGTAGTATAGATGAGACAGGAGTCCCCGGGGAGCTGTTTTTT. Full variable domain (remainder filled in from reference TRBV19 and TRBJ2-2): DGGITQSPKYLFRKEGQNVTLSCEQNLNHDAMYWYRQDPGQGLRLIYYSQIVNDFQKGDIAEGYSVSREKKESFPLTVTSAQKNPTAFYLCASSIDETGVPGELFFGEGSRLTVL.

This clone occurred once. Here the CDR3 reads CAWSGWRADYNEQFF. CDR3 in DNA: TGTGCCTGGAGTGGGTGGAGGGCCGACTACAATGAGCAGTTCTTC. This rearrangement joins TRBV30 to TRBJ2-1; TRBD2 is a possible D gene (6 bases). CDR1 is GTSNPN and CDR2 is SVGIG in the germline V gene (reference sequence). V dropped 1 base and J dropped 3 bases, with 13 bases sitting between them. CDR3 length: 15 residues.

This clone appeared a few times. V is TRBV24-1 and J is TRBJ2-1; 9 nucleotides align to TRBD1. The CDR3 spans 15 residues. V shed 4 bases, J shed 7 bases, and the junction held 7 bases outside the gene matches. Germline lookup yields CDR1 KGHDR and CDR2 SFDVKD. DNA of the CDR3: TGTGCCACCAGTGAATCCGGGACAGGGATTAATGAGCAGTTCTTC. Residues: CATSESGTGINEQFF.

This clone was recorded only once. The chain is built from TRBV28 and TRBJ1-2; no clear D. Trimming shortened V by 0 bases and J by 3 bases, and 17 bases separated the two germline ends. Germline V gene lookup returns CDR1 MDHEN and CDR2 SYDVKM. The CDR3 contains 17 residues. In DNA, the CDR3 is TGTGCCAGCAGTTTATGGGCGGGAACCCAGATGGACTATGGCTACACCTTC. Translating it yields CASSLWAGTQMDYGYTF.

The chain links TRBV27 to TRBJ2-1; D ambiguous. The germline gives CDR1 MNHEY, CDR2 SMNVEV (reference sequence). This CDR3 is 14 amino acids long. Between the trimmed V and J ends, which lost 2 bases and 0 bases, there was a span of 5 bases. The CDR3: CASSLRGSYNEQFF. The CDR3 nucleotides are TGTGCCAGCAGTTTACGAGGCTCCTACAATGAGCAGTTCTTC.

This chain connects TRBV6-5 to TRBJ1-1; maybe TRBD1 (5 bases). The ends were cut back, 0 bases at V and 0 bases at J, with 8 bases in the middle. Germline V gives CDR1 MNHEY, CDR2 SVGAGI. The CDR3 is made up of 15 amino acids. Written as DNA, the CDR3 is TGTGCCAGCAGTTACTCCAGACAGATGAACACTGAAGCTTTCTTT. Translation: CASSYSRQMNTEAFF.

CDR3 loop: CASSLGDRGQETQYF. The CDR3 bases are TGCGCCAGCAGCTTGGGGGACAGGGGGCAAGAGACCCAGTACTTC. The chain is built from TRBV5-1 and TRBJ2-5, with TRBD1 matching 11 bases. The germline CDR1 and CDR2 sequences are SGHRS and YFSETQ. This CDR3 contains 15 residues. After removal of 0 bases from V and 2 bases from J, the junction contained 0 bases not matched to a gene. Full variable domain (rest looked up from reference TRBV5-1 and TRBJ2-5): KAGVTQTPRYLIKTRGQQVTLSCSPISGHRSVSWYQQTPGQGLQFLFEYFSETQRNKGNFPGRFSGRQFSNSRSEMNVSTLELGDSALYLCASSLGDRGQETQYFGPGTRLLVL.

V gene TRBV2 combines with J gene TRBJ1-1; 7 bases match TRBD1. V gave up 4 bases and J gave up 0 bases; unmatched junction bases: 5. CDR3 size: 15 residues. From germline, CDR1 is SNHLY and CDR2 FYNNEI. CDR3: CASSGDSALNTEAFF. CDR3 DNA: TGTGCCAGCAGTGGGGACAGCGCCTTGAACACTGAAGCTTTCTTT.

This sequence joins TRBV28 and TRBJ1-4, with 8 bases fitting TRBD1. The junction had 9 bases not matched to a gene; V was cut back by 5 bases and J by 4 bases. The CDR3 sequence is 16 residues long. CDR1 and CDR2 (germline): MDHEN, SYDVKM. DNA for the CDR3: TGTGCCAGCAGTACCCCCGGACAGGGAGTTAATGAAAAACTGTTTTTT. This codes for CASSTPGQGVNEKLFF.

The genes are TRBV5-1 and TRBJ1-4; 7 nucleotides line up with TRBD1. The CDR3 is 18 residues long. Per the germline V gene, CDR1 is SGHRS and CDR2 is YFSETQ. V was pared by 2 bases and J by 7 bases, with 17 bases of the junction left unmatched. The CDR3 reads CASSFKTGVEPFGEKLFF. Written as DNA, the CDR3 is TGCGCCAGCAGCTTTAAAACAGGGGTGGAACCCTTTGGTGAAAAACTGTTTTTT.

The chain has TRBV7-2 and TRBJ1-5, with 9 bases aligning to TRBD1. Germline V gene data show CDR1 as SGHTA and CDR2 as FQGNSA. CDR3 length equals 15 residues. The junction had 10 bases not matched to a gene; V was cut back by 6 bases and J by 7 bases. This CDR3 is CASRLTGGAGQPQHF. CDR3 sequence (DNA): TGTGCCAGCAGACTAACAGGGGGCGCGGGGCAGCCCCAGCATTTT. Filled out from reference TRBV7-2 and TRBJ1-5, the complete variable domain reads GAGVSQSPSNKVTEKGKDVELRCDPISGHTALYWYRQSLGQGLEFLIYFQGNSAPDKSGLPSDRFSAERTGGSVSTLTIQRTQQEDSAVYLCASRLTGGAGQPQHFGDGTRLSIL.

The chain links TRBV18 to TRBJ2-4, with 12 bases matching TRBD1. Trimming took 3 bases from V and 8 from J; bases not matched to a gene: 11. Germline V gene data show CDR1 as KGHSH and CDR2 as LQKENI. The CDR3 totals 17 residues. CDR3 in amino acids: CASSPRGDRGLRDIQYF. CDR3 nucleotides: TGTGCCAGCTCACCCCGGGGGGACAGGGGGCTTCGGGACATTCAGTACTTC. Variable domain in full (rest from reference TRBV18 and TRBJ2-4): NAGVMQNPRHLVRRRGQEARLRCSPMKGHSHVYWYRQLPEEGLKFMVYLQKENIIDESGMPKERFSAEFPKEGPSILRIQQVVRGDSAAYFCASSPRGDRGLRDIQYFGAGTRLSVL.

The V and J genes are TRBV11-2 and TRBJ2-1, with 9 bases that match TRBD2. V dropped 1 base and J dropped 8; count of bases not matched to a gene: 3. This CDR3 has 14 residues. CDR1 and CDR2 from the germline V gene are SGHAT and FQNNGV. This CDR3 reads CASSLGLAGYEQFF. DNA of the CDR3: TGTGCCAGCAGCTTAGGTCTAGCGGGATATGAGCAGTTCTTC.

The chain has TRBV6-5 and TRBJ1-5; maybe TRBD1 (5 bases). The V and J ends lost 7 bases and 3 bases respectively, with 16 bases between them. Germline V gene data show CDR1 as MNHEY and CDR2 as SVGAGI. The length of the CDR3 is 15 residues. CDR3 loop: CASNIYGGINQPQHF. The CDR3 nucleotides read TGTGCCAGCAACATTTACGGGGGGATCAATCAGCCCCAGCATTTT.

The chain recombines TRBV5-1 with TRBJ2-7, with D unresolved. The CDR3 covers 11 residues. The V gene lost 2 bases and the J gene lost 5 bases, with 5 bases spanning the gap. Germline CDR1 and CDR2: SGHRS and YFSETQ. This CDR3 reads CASSLDNEQYF. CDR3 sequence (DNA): TGCGCCAGCAGCTTAGACAACGAGCAGTACTTC. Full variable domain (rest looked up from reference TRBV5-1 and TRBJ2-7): KAGVTQTPRYLIKTRGQQVTLSCSPISGHRSVSWYQQTPGQGLQFLFEYFSETQRNKGNFPGRFSGRQFSNSRSEMNVSTLELGDSALYLCASSLDNEQYFGPGTRLTVT.

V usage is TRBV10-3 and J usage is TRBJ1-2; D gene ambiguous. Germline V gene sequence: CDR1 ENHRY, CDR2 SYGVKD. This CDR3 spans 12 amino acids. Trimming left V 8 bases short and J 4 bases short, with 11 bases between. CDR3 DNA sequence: TGTGCCATCCGCCCGGAGGGCTATGGCTACACCTTC. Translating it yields CAIRPEGYGYTF.